The text below deals with one TCR beta chain. These data originate in a study of control samples from healthy donors and cancer patients. The length of the CDR3 is 11 residues. V was pared by 6 bases and J by 1 base, with 1 base between. The germline CDR1 and CDR2 sequences are LGHDT and YNNKEL (reference sequence). Only in-frame clones appear in the TCRdb table, and some are missing; sequencing was by immunoSEQ multiplex PCR. The sample shows roughly 220,000 clones, roughly 94% of them seen only once. Sequenced sample: blood. This chain links TRBV3-1 (or the pseudogene TRBV3-2) with TRBJ2-1; D not certain. The clonotype was recovered from a man in his fifties in good health. The CDR3 sequence is CASSSYNEQFF. As DNA, the CDR3 is TGTGCCAGCAGTTCCTACAATGAGCAGTTCTTC.